Each of the 12 T cell receptor beta chains below was sequenced from the same sample in a study of blood T cell repertoires in COVID-19. Profiled with immunoSEQ multiplex PCR; TCRdb holds only in-frame clones, not every one. In the table there are approximately 220,000 clones, around 91% of which are singletons. The specimen was PBMCs or T cells enriched from blood (not recorded which). All receptors come from a woman under 30 in a cohort exposed to, infected with or recovered from COVID-19 (not recorded which).

This clone showed up just once. The CDR3 DNA is TGTGCCAGCAGTGAAAGGCGGGGGCAAGAGACCCAGTACTTC. Translated: CASSERRGQETQYF. The chain carries TRBV2 and TRBJ2-5, with 7 nucleotides matching TRBD2. This CDR3 is 14 amino acids long. Per the germline V gene, CDR1 is SNHLY and CDR2 is FYNNEI. Losses at the gene ends were 2 bases for V and 2 bases for J; bases not matched to a gene: 2.

This chain joins TRBV2 and TRBJ1-2; D remains ambiguous. CDR1 and CDR2 from the germline V gene are SNHLY and FYNNEI. Trimming took 1 base from V and 4 from J, leaving 7 bases between them. This CDR3 contains 13 residues. The CDR3 DNA reads TGTGCCAGCAGTGAAGGGAGTGGCTATGGCTACACCTTC. Translation: CASSEGSGYGYTF.

About this clone itself: Other nucleotide sequences in the sample specify the same CDR3. The CDR3 bases are TGTGCCAGCAGTTTCCAGGGGGCTCTTGGCTACACCTTC. Translating it yields CASSFQGALGYTF. The chain carries TRBV28 and TRBJ1-2; 8 nucleotides agree with TRBD1. Trimming took 3 bases from V and 7 from J; bases not matched to a gene: 4. This CDR3 is 13 amino acids long. From germline, CDR1 is MDHEN and CDR2 SYDVKM.

This sequence joins TRBV19 and TRBJ1-2, with 7 bases fitting TRBD1. Germline assignment: CDR1 LNHDA and CDR2 SQIVND (reference sequence). The V segment lost 6 bases and the J segment 5 bases; nucleotides outside the gene matches: 6. There are 13 residues in the CDR3. The CDR3 here is CASREQGNYGYTF. In nucleotides, the CDR3 is TGTGCCAGTAGAGAACAGGGGAATTATGGCTACACCTTC.

The chain couples TRBV6-1 to TRBJ1-6; 10 bases align to TRBD1. V trimming: 4 bases; J trimming: 7 bases; junction bases outside the gene matches: 10. Germline CDR1 is MNHNS and CDR2 is SASEGT. CDR3 length equals 17 residues. Here the CDR3 DNA reads TGTGCCAGCAGTGTACCGGGACAGGGGAGATCAAATTCACCCCTCCACTTT. Translated: CASSVPGQGRSNSPLHF.

The rearrangement joins TRBV3-1 (or the pseudogene TRBV3-2) to TRBJ1-2; TRBD1 matches at 10 bases. V dropped 2 bases and J dropped 10; count of bases not matched to a gene: 7. Germline CDR1 and CDR2: LGHDT and YNNKEL (reference sequence). The CDR3 sequence is 14 residues long. The CDR3 coding sequence is TGTGCCAGCAGCCAAAGGACAGGGGGTTCTGTCTACACCTTC. The encoded protein is CASSQRTGGSVYTF.

V usage is TRBV28 and J usage is TRBJ2-7, with 8 nucleotides matching TRBD1. Per germline, CDR1 MDHEN and CDR2 SYDVKM. V gave up 5 bases and J gave up 0 bases; unmatched junction bases: 3. The CDR3 is 14 residues long. The CDR3 bases are TGTGCCAGCAGTAGGACAGGGAGCTCCTACGAGCAGTACTTC. It translates to CASSRTGSSYEQYF.

This rearrangement joins TRBV19 to TRBJ2-1; 7 nucleotides match TRBD2. Germline V gene lookup returns CDR1 LNHDA and CDR2 SQIVND (reference sequence). The V segment lost 3 bases and the J segment 8 bases; nucleotides outside the gene matches: 10. The CDR3 has 15 amino acids. CDR3 residues: CASSIRRSAGDEQFF. CDR3 coding DNA: TGTGCCAGTAGTATTCGACGTTCGGCGGGAGATGAGCAGTTCTTC.

V is TRBV9 and J is TRBJ2-7, with unresolved D. CDR1 and CDR2 (germline): SGDLS, YYNGEE. The ends were cut back, 0 bases at V and 1 base at J, with 8 bases in the middle. The CDR3 loop spans 14 amino acids. The CDR3 loop reads CASSVERESYEQYF. The CDR3 nucleotides read TGTGCCAGCAGCGTAGAGAGAGAATCCTACGAGCAGTACTTC.

This rearrangement joins TRBV25-1 to TRBJ1-1; D possibly corresponds to TRBD1 (5 bases). Germline V gives CDR1 MGHDK, CDR2 SYGVNS. V was cut by 0 bases and J by 2 bases, with 13 bases left in between. The CDR3 spans 16 residues. CDR3 region: CASSEYTTGGNTEAFF. CDR3 DNA: TGTGCCAGCAGTGAATATACCACGGGGGGTAACACTGAAGCTTTCTTT. Full variable domain (remainder filled in from reference TRBV25-1 and TRBJ1-1): EADIYQTPRYLVIGTGKKITLECSQTMGHDKMYWYQQDPGMELHLIHYSYGVNSTEKGDLSSESTVSRIRTEHFPLTLESARPSHTSQYLCASSEYTTGGNTEAFFGQGTRLTVV.

In this sample, this clone turned up once. This chain links TRBV6-1 with TRBJ2-5, with D possibly matching TRBD2 (7 bases). This CDR3 comprises 14 residues. Between the trimmed V and J ends, which lost 2 bases and 6 bases, there was a span of 13 bases. Germline V lookup: CDR1 MNHNS, CDR2 SASEGT. CDR3 residues: CASSEWGGLKTQYF. The CDR3 bases are TGTGCCAGCAGTGAATGGGGGGGGCTGAAGACCCAGTACTTC.

This sequence joins TRBV10-3 and TRBJ2-5; weak D call: TRBD1 (5 bases). Germline assignment: CDR1 ENHRY and CDR2 SYGVKD. Trimming took off 3 bases at V and 2 bases at J, with 7 bases between the two ends. This CDR3 has 13 amino acids. CDR3 sequence (DNA): TGTGCCATCAGTGAAAGACAGCAAGAGACCCAGTACTTC. Translated: CAISERQQETQYF.